Shown below are 28 T cell receptor beta chains from a single sample sequenced in a study of memory CD4+ T cells and cytomegalovirus serostatus. Single viable CD3+CD4+CD8-CD45RO+ cells were sorted as the memory CD4+ T cells. The data were produced by immunoSEQ multiplex PCR, yet TCRdb's version contains in-frame clones alone and is incomplete. There are 25,000 to 30,000 clones in the sample; 76% occur only once, and roughly 0.98% lies in the top ten. Sequenced material: memory CD4+ T cells from blood. These receptors all stem from an adult in good health and CMV-seronegative.

The chain carries TRBV10-3 and TRBJ2-7, with D tentatively TRBD1 or TRBD2 (6 bases each). Germline V gene lookup returns CDR1 ENHRY and CDR2 SYGVKD. Trimming stripped 6 bases from V and 3 bases from J, with 15 bases between. The CDR3 totals 14 residues. The CDR3 nucleotides are TGTGCCATCAGAGGGGGGCTCGGTGACTACGAGCAGTACTTC. Protein sequence: CAIRGGLGDYEQYF.

The rearrangement joins TRBV6-6 to TRBJ2-7; perhaps TRBD2 as D (6 bases). This CDR3 has 13 residues. V was shortened by 8 bases and J by 3 bases, with 14 bases between the two germline ends. Per the germline V gene, CDR1 is MNHNY and CDR2 is SVGAGI (reference sequence). Written as DNA, the CDR3 is TGTGCCAGCGGGGAGCGGGCACGCTACGAGCAGTACTTC. Protein product: CASGERARYEQYF.

The CDR3 bases are TGTGCCAGCAGTCAGGTAGTCTTAACCGGGGAGCTGTTTTTT. This encodes CASSQVVLTGELFF. The rearrangement joins TRBV6-1 to TRBJ2-2; D gene ambiguous. CDR3 length equals 14 residues. From germline, CDR1 is MNHNS and CDR2 SASEGT. V lost 5 bases and J 5 bases, leaving 12 bases between the germline ends.

The chain uses TRBV19 and TRBJ1-1; 7 positions match TRBD1. Germline-derived CDR1 and CDR2 are LNHDA and SQIVND (reference sequence). The CDR3 has 14 amino acids. The J segment lost 4 bases and the V segment lost 7 bases, leaving 9 bases of the junction unmatched. For the CDR3, the DNA is TGTGCCAGTAATCTAAACAGGGGTGCCACTGAAGCTTTCTTT. It is translated as CASNLNRGATEAFF.

The chain joins TRBV5-8 to TRBJ1-2; 7 bases agree with TRBD1. V shed 2 bases, J shed 9 bases, and the junction held 10 bases outside the gene matches. This CDR3 has 14 amino acids. Per germline, CDR1 SGHTS and CDR2 YDEGEE. CDR3 region: CASSFGTVGVRYTF. The CDR3 DNA is TGTGCCAGCAGCTTCGGGACAGTGGGTGTACGCTACACCTTC.

The rearrangement links TRBV6-1 to TRBJ1-2, with D possibly matching TRBD1 (5 bases). The CDR3 has 15 residues. Per germline, CDR1 MNHNS and CDR2 SASEGT. Trimming took off 1 base at V and 7 bases at J, with 16 bases between the two ends. The CDR3 spells CASSEGIRQPGGYTF. The CDR3 DNA sequence: TGTGCCAGCAGTGAAGGGATTAGACAGCCAGGTGGCTACACCTTC.

The sample holds a few counts of this clone. The genes are TRBV7-9 and TRBJ2-3; D may correspond to TRBD1 or TRBD2 (6 bases each). Trimming removed 3 bases at V and 8 bases at J, with 15 bases between. CDR3 size: 14 residues. Germline CDR1 is SEHNR and CDR2 is FQNEAQ (reference sequence). CDR3 nucleotides: TGTGCCAGCAGCTTCAGTACGGGGGCGGGTACGCAGTATTTT. It is translated as CASSFSTGAGTQYF.

This sequence joins TRBV18 and TRBJ1-2; D gene ambiguous. The CDR3 is 12 amino acids. CDR1 is KGHSH, CDR2 LQKENI, per germline. V lost 0 bases and J lost 8, with 7 bases in between. CDR3 nucleotide sequence: TGTGCCAGCTCACCACCGGAGAGAGGCTACACCTTC. Its translation is CASSPPERGYTF.

The V call is TRBV2, the J call TRBJ1-5, with 10 bases matching TRBD1. The CDR3 runs 14 residues. Unmatched junction bases numbered 3, after V lost 4 bases and J lost 6 bases. The V gene's germline CDR1 is SNHLY and CDR2 FYNNEI. In nucleotides, the CDR3 is TGTGCCAGCAGTGGGACAGGGGGAAGTCAGCCCCAGCATTTT. Residues: CASSGTGGSQPQHF.

This chain joins TRBV7-2 and TRBJ2-6, with D perhaps TRBD1 (5 bases). V lost 5 bases and J lost 0, with 8 bases in between. This CDR3 contains 15 residues. The V gene's germline CDR1 is SGHTA and CDR2 FQGNSA. CDR3: CASSAQGSGANVLTF. The CDR3 nucleotides read TGTGCCAGCAGCGCCCAGGGCTCTGGGGCCAACGTCCTGACTTTC.

The rearrangement uses TRBV9 and TRBJ2-7; possible D gene TRBD1, 6 bases. The length of the CDR3 is 14 residues. Germline loops: CDR1 SGDLS, CDR2 YYNGEE. Trimming stripped 3 bases from V and 1 base from J, with 11 bases between. DNA for the CDR3: TGTGCCAGCAGCGCAACGGGACATTCCTACGAGCAGTACTTC. Translated: CASSATGHSYEQYF.

This clone appeared once. V and J are TRBV6-1 and TRBJ2-1; TRBD2 agrees at 11 bases. The CDR3 sequence is 16 residues long. The germline CDR1 and CDR2 sequences are MNHNS and SASEGT. V lost 2 bases and J lost 12; bases outside the gene matches: 12. The CDR3 sequence: CASSESQLAGVRGQFF. The DNA for the CDR3 is TGTGCCAGCAGTGAATCCCAACTAGCGGGAGTTAGGGGGCAGTTCTTC.

The genes are TRBV5-1 and TRBJ1-1; D perhaps matches TRBD1 (6 bases). The V end lost 4 bases, the J end lost 0 bases, and 13 bases lay between the germline ends. The V gene's germline CDR1 is SGHRS and CDR2 YFSETQ. The CDR3 is 15 residues long. CDR3 sequence (DNA): TGCGCCAGCAGCCTAATTCAGGGGTTGAACACTGAAGCTTTCTTT. This translates into CASSLIQGLNTEAFF.

The V gene is TRBV7-9, the J gene TRBJ2-7, with TRBD1 matching 10 bases. Germline assignment: CDR1 SEHNR and CDR2 FQNEAQ (reference sequence). The CDR3 is 14 residues long. V trimming: 5 bases; J trimming: 5 bases; junction bases outside the gene matches: 6. CDR3 DNA: TGTGCCAGCAGCCGTGGACAGGGGGAGCACGAGCAGTACTTC. This codes for CASSRGQGEHEQYF. Drawing the rest from reference TRBV7-9 and TRBJ2-7, the complete variable domain is DTGVSQNPRHKITKRGQNVTFRCDPISEHNRLYWYRQTLGQGPEFLTYFQNEAQLEKSRLLSDRFSAERPKGSFSTLEIQRTEQGDSAMYLCASSRGQGEHEQYFGPGTRLTVT.

V is TRBV30 and J is TRBJ2-3, with TRBD2 identical over 9 bases. The junction had 11 bases not matched to a gene; V was cut back by 2 bases and J by 2 bases. CDR3 length: 17 amino acids. Germline CDR1 and CDR2: GTSNPN and SVGIG (reference sequence). CDR3 sequence (DNA): TGTGCCTGGAGTCCTAGCGGGGTAGACTCCTACACAGATACGCAGTATTTT. As protein: CAWSPSGVDSYTDTQYF.

The chain has TRBV19 and TRBJ2-5; the match to TRBD2 covers 11 bases. CDR1 and CDR2 from the germline V gene are LNHDA and SQIVND (reference sequence). CDR3 length: 15 amino acids. The J segment lost 4 bases and the V segment lost 4 bases, leaving 5 bases of the junction unmatched. CDR3 sequence: CASSNSGGARETQYF. The CDR3, as DNA: TGTGCCAGTAGTAATAGCGGGGGGGCCAGAGAGACCCAGTACTTC. The full variable domain, rest sourced from reference TRBV19 and TRBJ2-5, is DGGITQSPKYLFRKEGQNVTLSCEQNLNHDAMYWYRQDPGQGLRLIYYSQIVNDFQKGDIAEGYSVSREKKESFPLTVTSAQKNPTAFYLCASSNSGGARETQYFGPGTRLLVL.

This clone appeared a few times. This sequence joins TRBV6-1 and TRBJ2-7, with D tentatively TRBD2 (6 bases). CDR3 length equals 15 residues. In germline, CDR1 is MNHNS, CDR2 SASEGT. V lost 6 bases to trimming and J lost 2 bases, with 17 bases between them. The CDR3 sequence: CASRTGEGTAYEQYF. The CDR3 region has the DNA TGTGCCAGCAGAACGGGGGAAGGGACTGCCTACGAGCAGTACTTC.

The chain employs TRBV7-2 and TRBJ2-2; D is perhaps TRBD2 (6 bases). Trimming took off 0 bases at V and 3 bases at J, with 11 bases between the two ends. The CDR3 contains 16 residues. Germline assignment: CDR1 SGHTA and CDR2 FQGNSA. DNA of the CDR3: TGTGCCAGCAGCTTAGCGCCGCGGGACGACACCGGGGAGCTGTTTTTT. Translation gives CASSLAPRDDTGELFF. Full variable domain (missing parts from reference TRBV7-2 and TRBJ2-2): GAGVSQSPSNKVTEKGKDVELRCDPISGHTALYWYRQSLGQGLEFLIYFQGNSAPDKSGLPSDRFSAERTGGSVSTLTIQRTQQEDSAVYLCASSLAPRDDTGELFFGEGSRLTVL.

The rearrangement joins TRBV6-5 to TRBJ2-7; the D call may be TRBD1 or TRBD2 (5 bases each). The germline V gene encodes CDR1 MNHEY and CDR2 SVGAGI. Trimming removed 6 bases from V and 2 bases from J, with 14 bases in between. This CDR3 has 14 amino acids. The CDR3 DNA sequence: TGTGCCAGCAGCTCCGGGCAGGGACCCTACGAGCAGTACTTC. Its protein product is CASSSGQGPYEQYF.

V gene TRBV6-1 combines with J gene TRBJ1-5; no firm D call. The V and J ends lost 2 bases and 1 base respectively, with 9 bases between them. The V gene's germline CDR1 is MNHNS and CDR2 SASEGT. This CDR3 has 15 residues. The CDR3 DNA sequence: TGTGCCAGCAGTGAACCGGGGATCAGCAATCAGCCCCAGCATTTT. It codes for CASSEPGISNQPQHF.

The genes are TRBV18 and TRBJ1-1; D ambiguous. The CDR3 has 13 amino acids. The germline V gene has CDR1 KGHSH and CDR2 LQKENI. With 5 bases removed from V and 8 bases from J, the gap between germline ends came to 15 bases. The chain's CDR3 is CASSAESGREAFF. The CDR3, as DNA: TGTGCCAGCTCAGCCGAATCGGGCAGAGAAGCTTTCTTT.

This chain links TRBV30 with TRBJ1-2; D ambiguous. Per germline, CDR1 GTSNPN and CDR2 SVGIG (reference sequence). Trimming stripped 0 bases from V and 8 bases from J, with 10 bases between. The CDR3 loop spans 12 amino acids. CDR3 DNA: TGTGCCTGGAGTGTACTGAATGGCGGCTACACCTTC. Translating gives CAWSVLNGGYTF.

The V and J genes are TRBV11-3 and TRBJ1-2; D perhaps matches TRBD1 (5 bases). The V and J ends lost 2 bases and 14 bases respectively, with 15 bases between them. This CDR3 spans 12 amino acids. Germline V CDR1 and CDR2: SGHNT, YENEEA. DNA for the CDR3: TGTGCCAGCAGCTTAACTGGGGGTGGATTTACCTTC. This gives the protein CASSLTGGGFTF.

The V and J genes are TRBV27 and TRBJ1-1, with TRBD1 matching over 7 bases. Germline loops: CDR1 MNHEY, CDR2 SMNVEV (reference sequence). The CDR3 covers 15 residues. The ends lost 3 bases at V and 5 bases at J; junction bases unmatched: 9. The CDR3 loop is CASSFGSGTETEAFF. Written as DNA, the CDR3 is TGTGCCAGCAGTTTCGGTTCAGGGACAGAGACTGAAGCTTTCTTT.

The rearrangement links TRBV5-1 to TRBJ2-5; D unresolved. CDR3 length: 13 amino acids. Deletions cut 0 bases from V and 7 bases from J, with 10 bases between. Germline CDR1 and CDR2: SGHRS and YFSETQ. The CDR3 DNA sequence: TGCGCCAGCAGCTTGGAAGCGTCGGGGACCCAGTACTTC. Amino acid sequence: CASSLEASGTQYF.

This chain links TRBV18 with TRBJ2-1; D not resolved. Trimming pared 4 bases from V and 0 bases from J, leaving 4 bases between. This CDR3 is 13 amino acids long. Germline assignment: CDR1 KGHSH and CDR2 LQKENI. The CDR3 is CASSLSSYNEQFF. In DNA form, the CDR3 reads TGTGCCAGCTCACTGAGCTCCTACAATGAGCAGTTCTTC.

The V and J genes are TRBV6-5 and TRBJ2-5; D could derive from TRBD1 or TRBD2 (5 bases each). The CDR3 spans 15 residues. Germline CDR1 MNHEY, CDR2 SVGAGI. V lost 0 bases to trimming and J lost 7 bases, with 15 bases between them. CDR3 bases: TGTGCCAGCAGTTACTCGTATGAGGGGCTGGGGACCCAGTACTTC. Amino acid sequence: CASSYSYEGLGTQYF.

This chain connects TRBV4-3 to TRBJ1-2, with D tentatively TRBD1 (5 bases). Looked up from germline, CDR1 is LGHNA and CDR2 is YSLEER. CDR3 size: 15 residues. Trimming pared 1 base from V and 0 bases from J, leaving 9 bases between. CDR3 region: CASSQGGVSNYGYTF. The DNA for the CDR3 is TGCGCCAGCAGCCAAGGAGGGGTATCTAACTATGGCTACACCTTC.